The 17 T cell receptor beta chains listed next were all sequenced from one sample in a study of blood T cell repertoires in COVID-19. The method was immunoSEQ multiplex PCR; TCRdb's version includes in-frame clones alone and lacks a portion of them. The sample includes 100,000 to 150,000 clones, roughly four fifths of them seen just once. Input material: peripheral blood. All receptors derive from a man in his 60s with acute or convalescent COVID-19.

The genes are TRBV6-5 and TRBJ1-2, with 8 positions matching TRBD1. CDR1 MNHEY and CDR2 SVGAGI come from the germline V gene. V gave up 6 bases and J gave up 4 bases; unmatched junction bases: 1. The CDR3 length is 12 residues. Here the CDR3 DNA reads TGTGCCAGCAGCGACAGGGGCTATGGCTACACCTTC. Translation: CASSDRGYGYTF.

The table lists this clone with a few counts. The chain joins TRBV24-1 to TRBJ1-2; 7 bases map to TRBD1. CDR3 length: 14 residues. V shed 5 bases and J 8 bases; nucleotides not matched to a gene: 10. Germline V lookup: CDR1 KGHDR, CDR2 SFDVKD. CDR3 bases: TGTGCCACCAGTGCCACAGACAGGGTCGGAGGCTACACCTTC. It codes for CATSATDRVGGYTF.

This clone appeared a single time. V is TRBV11-2 and J is TRBJ1-3; no clear D gene. The CDR3 consists of 14 residues. Germline CDR1 reads SGHAT; CDR2 reads FQNNGV. The V and J ends lost 2 bases and 1 base respectively, with 6 bases between them. CDR3 coding DNA: TGTGCCAGCAGCTTACACAGTTCTGGAAACACCATATATTTT. The encoded protein is CASSLHSSGNTIYF.

The chain joins TRBV4-1 to TRBJ2-7; 11 bases agree with TRBD1. This CDR3 contains 15 residues. Germline values: CDR1 MGHRA, CDR2 YSYEKL. After removal of 4 bases from V and 7 bases from J, the junction contained 9 bases not matched to a gene. CDR3: CASSLRDRGFGEQYF. In DNA form, the CDR3 reads TGCGCCAGCAGCCTCCGGGACAGGGGGTTCGGGGAGCAGTACTTC.

The chain recombines TRBV14 with TRBJ2-2; D is ambiguous. The CDR3 loop spans 13 amino acids. The V gene's germline CDR1 is SGHDN and CDR2 FVKESK. V dropped 4 bases and J dropped 5 bases, with 8 bases sitting between them. The CDR3 DNA follows: TGTGCCAGCAGCCGACAACGAACCGGGGAGCTGTTTTTT. Encoded protein: CASSRQRTGELFF.

This clone qualifies as medium-sized. The rearrangement uses TRBV5-4 and TRBJ2-3, with a tentative D call TRBD2 (5 bases). V was pared by 4 bases and J by 0 bases, with 9 bases between. Germline CDR1 reads SGHNT; CDR2 reads YYREEE (reference sequence). The length of the CDR3 is 14 residues. Here the CDR3 reads CASSLGLSTDTQYF. The CDR3 nucleotides are TGTGCCAGCAGCCTCGGACTGAGCACAGATACGCAGTATTTT.

The rearrangement links TRBV28 to TRBJ1-1; 9 bases map to TRBD1. Unmatched junction bases numbered 15, after V lost 6 bases and J lost 1 base. Germline V gene sequence: CDR1 MDHEN, CDR2 SYDVKM. There are 18 residues in the CDR3. The CDR3 is CASSQPTNRGRWNTEAFF. In DNA, the CDR3 is TGTGCCAGCAGCCAACCCACTAACAGGGGGCGCTGGAACACTGAAGCTTTCTTT. The whole variable domain, remainder taken from reference TRBV28 and TRBJ1-1, is DVKVTQSSRYLVKRTGEKVFLECVQDMDHENMFWYRQDPGLGLRLIYFSYDVKMKEKGDIPEGYSVSREKKERFSLILESASTNQTSMYLCASSQPTNRGRWNTEAFFGQGTRLTVV.

The V and J genes are TRBV6-5 and TRBJ2-7, with 11 bases matching TRBD2. The CDR3 length is 15 residues. The germline CDR1 and CDR2 sequences are MNHEY and SVGAGI. V was clipped by 7 bases and J by 0 bases; unmatched bases: 5. CDR3 region: CASTKTSGSSYEQYF. In nucleotides, the CDR3 is TGTGCCAGCACCAAAACTAGCGGGAGCTCCTACGAGCAGTACTTC.

The chain carries TRBV7-8 and TRBJ1-5; 9 bases are shared with TRBD1. The germline V gene encodes CDR1 SGHVS and CDR2 FQNEAQ. The CDR3 is made up of 15 amino acids. With V trimmed by 1 base and J by 6 bases, 4 bases remained unmatched. The CDR3 region has the DNA TGTGCCAGCAGCTTAGAAACAGGGGGCAGTCAGCCCCAGCATTTT. Its protein is CASSLETGGSQPQHF. Full variable domain (rest looked up from reference TRBV7-8 and TRBJ1-5): GAGVSQSPRYKVAKRGQDVALRCDPISGHVSLFWYQQALGQGPEFLTYFQNEAQLDKSGLPSDRFFAERPEGSVSTLKIQRTQQEDSAVYLCASSLETGGSQPQHFGDGTRLSIL.

The chain recombines TRBV10-2 with TRBJ1-6, with D perhaps matching TRBD1 (5 bases). CDR3 length equals 12 residues. In germline, CDR1 is WSHSY, CDR2 SAAADI. V shed 8 bases and J shed 9 bases, with 11 bases lying between them. CDR3 in amino acids: CASWGLSSPLHF. CDR3 DNA: TGCGCCAGCTGGGGCTTGTCTTCACCCCTCCACTTT.

This clone was counted between two and nine times. The chain joins TRBV11-2 to TRBJ2-7, with a tentative D call TRBD2 (5 bases). Germline V lookup: CDR1 SGHAT, CDR2 FQNNGV. V lost 5 bases, J lost 2 bases, and 10 bases lay in between. The CDR3 has 13 amino acids. CDR3 sequence (DNA): TGTGCCAGCAGCCGCCGGGGTGCCTACGAGCAGTACTTC. Translation: CASSRRGAYEQYF. Full variable domain (rest looked up from reference TRBV11-2 and TRBJ2-7): EAGVAQSPRYKIIEKRQSVAFWCNPISGHATLYWYQQILGQGPKLLIQFQNNGVVDDSQLPKDRFSAERLKGVDSTLKIQPAKLEDSAVYLCASSRRGAYEQYFGPGTRLTVT.

The genes are TRBV19 and TRBJ1-2; D unresolved. Trimming removed 4 bases at V and 4 bases at J, with 7 bases between. Germline V gene lookup returns CDR1 LNHDA and CDR2 SQIVND (reference sequence). The CDR3 is made up of 12 amino acids. This CDR3 is CASSTRGYGYTF. The CDR3 coding sequence is TGTGCCAGTAGTACGCGCGGCTATGGCTACACCTTC. The complete variable domain, with remaining parts taken from reference TRBV19 and TRBJ1-2, reads DGGITQSPKYLFRKEGQNVTLSCEQNLNHDAMYWYRQDPGQGLRLIYYSQIVNDFQKGDIAEGYSVSREKKESFPLTVTSAQKNPTAFYLCASSTRGYGYTFGSGTRLTVV.

The chain employs TRBV12-5 and TRBJ2-1; 7 positions match TRBD2. The germline CDR1 and CDR2 sequences are LGHNT and FRNRAP. The V and J ends lost 7 bases and 4 bases, in that order; junction bases with no gene match: 13. The CDR3 has 16 amino acids. CDR3 coding DNA: TGTGCTAGTGCCCGACGGGCGGGGGTACAATACAATGAGCAGTTCTTC. It is translated as CASARRAGVQYNEQFF.

V gene TRBV10-3 combines with J gene TRBJ2-7; no firm D call. This CDR3 is built from 13 residues. V gave up 4 bases and J gave up 0 bases, with 7 bases separating them. CDR1 and CDR2 from the germline V gene are ENHRY and SYGVKD. CDR3 residues: CAISVPGSYEQYF. DNA for the CDR3: TGTGCCATCAGTGTTCCGGGCTCCTACGAGCAGTACTTC.

In its sample, this clone was seen once. This chain joins TRBV7-6 and TRBJ2-3; 11 bases map to TRBD2. The germline V gene encodes CDR1 SGHVS and CDR2 FNYEAQ. With V trimmed by 4 bases and J by 0 bases, 3 bases remained unmatched. The CDR3 totals 16 residues. The CDR3 coding sequence is TGTGCCAGCAGCTCTAGCGGGAGGCTTAGCACAGATACGCAGTATTTT. Amino acid sequence: CASSSSGRLSTDTQYF.

The rearrangement joins TRBV6-5 to TRBJ2-3; possible D gene TRBD2, 5 bases. This CDR3 spans 12 amino acids. Trimming took 8 bases from V and 4 from J, leaving 10 bases between them. Germline CDR1 and CDR2: MNHEY and SVGAGI. CDR3 sequence: CASSLEADTQYF. The DNA of the CDR3 is TGTGCCAGCTCCTTGGAGGCAGATACGCAGTATTTT.

J is TRBJ2-7 and V is TRBV12-3 or TRBV12-4, with D uncertain. V shed 3 bases and J shed 3 bases, with 9 bases lying between them. This CDR3 comprises 13 residues. CDR3 amino acids: CASSFSPVYEQYF. CDR3 sequence (DNA): TGTGCCAGCAGTTTCTCGCCAGTCTACGAGCAGTACTTC.